This TCR beta chain is from a study of T cell responses to AZD1222 COVID-19 vaccine. Study-wide findings and caveats: Clonal diversity was possibly underestimated; the donors were predominantly white British and more often female.

Germline V CDR1 and CDR2: LNHDA, SQIVND (reference sequence). The CDR3 loop spans 14 amino acids. V lost 4 bases, J lost 3 bases, and 10 bases lay in between. Comments on this clone: Its antigen is unidentified.

Data came from immunoSEQ multiplex PCR; TCRdb stores just in-frame clones and leaves some out. Of about 140,000 clones in the sample, 90% were seen once. The V and J genes are TRBV19 and TRBJ1-5; perhaps TRBD1 as D (6 bases). The receptor comes from an adult in good health. The sequencing used peripheral blood, collected on day 0 of AZD1222 vaccination. CDR3 amino acids: CASSNTGPNQPQHF. The CDR3 DNA follows: TGTGCCAGTAGTAATACAGGGCCCAATCAGCCCCAGCATTTT.